This TCR beta chain originates from a study of T cell responses to AZD1222 COVID-19 vaccine. Sequencing used immunoSEQ multiplex PCR; TCRdb keeps in-frame clones, though not all of them. Among about 120,000 clones, roughly nine tenths were seen once, and the ten largest hold 1.5% to 2%. Germline V gene data show CDR1 as SGHRS and CDR2 as YFSETQ. The V gene end was trimmed by 0 bases and the J gene end by 3 bases; junction bases not matched to a gene: 0. This CDR3 has 15 residues. The sequence derives from an adult who received the AZD1222 COVID-19 vaccine. Sequences were derived from peripheral blood, sampled 28 days after the second AZD1222 dose. The chain couples TRBV5-1 to TRBJ2-5, with 12 bases matching TRBD2. For the CDR3, the DNA is TGCGCCAGCAGCTTGGGACTAGCGGGAGAAGAGACCCAGTACTTC. Translation gives CASSLGLAGEETQYF.